The 3 T cell receptor beta chains listed next were all sequenced from one sample in a study of chemoradiotherapy in HPV16-positive cancers. Clones were read by immunoSEQ multiplex PCR, and TCRdb kept only the in-frame ones, dropping some. Counted here are approximately 7,400 clones, about four fifths occurring once; the ten biggest clones make up under 8%. This specimen consisted of tumor tissue, obtained from a patient who underwent chemoradiotherapy. Receptor source: a human donor with HPV-associated anogenital cancer.

The rearrangement uses TRBV6-5 and TRBJ2-5; 11 nucleotides match TRBD2. Germline V gene sequence: CDR1 MNHEY, CDR2 SVGAGI. This CDR3 has 15 residues. J gave up 5 bases and V 6 bases, and 8 bases lay outside the gene matches. CDR3 region: CASSLLAGAGETQYF. The CDR3 region has the DNA TGTGCCAGCAGCCTACTAGCGGGGGCCGGGGAGACCCAGTACTTC.

This clone appeared a few times. The V gene is TRBV20-1, the J gene TRBJ1-2; no clear D. The CDR3 has 11 residues. Germline V gene sequence: CDR1 DFQATT, CDR2 SNEGSKA (reference sequence). V was cut by 6 bases and J by 3 bases, with 8 bases left in between. The CDR3 DNA reads as TGCAGTGCGAGGCTCGACTATGGCTACACCTTC. It is translated as CSARLDYGYTF.

V and J are TRBV20-1 and TRBJ1-2; D gene unclear. V shed 5 bases and J shed 3 bases, with 7 bases lying between them. The CDR3 is 11 residues long. Germline assignment: CDR1 DFQATT and CDR2 SNEGSKA (reference sequence). CDR3 coding DNA: TGCAGTGCTCCTATCGACTATGGCTACACCTTC. It is translated as CSAPIDYGYTF.